Described below is a single T cell receptor beta chain sequence and its context. Profiling relied on immunoSEQ multiplex PCR, and the TCRdb table lists in-frame clones only, not all of them. In the table there are tens of thousands of clones, under 95% of which are singletons. The source of the sample is a study of T cell changes during pregnancy in multiple sclerosis. With V trimmed by 3 bases and J by 0 bases, 7 bases remained unmatched. The CDR3 is 17 residues long. Germline V CDR1 and CDR2: SEHNR, FQNEAQ (reference sequence). The source of this sequence is a female donor with multiple sclerosis, enrolled in a pregnancy study. The chain has TRBV7-9 and TRBJ1-4, with 7 positions matching TRBD1. The sample in question was peripheral blood, obtained before pregnancy. For the CDR3, the DNA is TGTGCCAGCAGCTTCCCGGGACAGCCATCAACTAATGAAAAACTGTTTTTT. It codes for CASSFPGQPSTNEKLFF.